Listed below are T cell receptor beta chains from one sample, sequenced in a study of identical twins. Each CDR3 protein is one row after TCRdb ran MiXCR on the 5' RACE reads. The sample shows 500,000 to 550,000 distinct CDR3 sequences, more than 20% of them seen only once. These same data were also listed under a study on yellow fever vaccine responses in identical twins.

The sample consisted of CD4+ T cells sorted from blood. The receptors were gathered from a woman aged 18 to 35 in good health. The CDR3 runs from the conserved cysteine through the conserved F or W. The D gene is left open where the match is weak. Clone size is shown for a subset of rows, as once, few, many or a class of expanded clone.

d_call: TRBD2
clone_size: few
v_call: TRBV12-3/TRBV12-4
j_call: TRBJ2-5
cdr3_nt: TGTGCCAGCAGGATAAGCGGGATGGAGACCCAGTACTTC
cdr3_aa: CASRISGMETQYF

d_call: .
clone_size: few
v_call: TRBV4-1
j_call: TRBJ1-6
cdr3_nt: TGCGCCAGCACAAGGATCACAGCCTATAATTCACCCCTCCACTTT
cdr3_aa: CASTRITAYNSPLHF

d_call: TRBD2
clone_size: .
v_call: TRBV20-1
j_call: TRBJ2-3
cdr3_nt: TGCAGTGCTACTAGCGGGGACACTAGCACAGATACGCAGTATTTT
cdr3_aa: CSATSGDTSTDTQYF

d_call: .
clone_size: .
v_call: TRBV5-1
j_call: TRBJ2-1
cdr3_nt: TGCGCCAGCAGCTTGGGTCAGGACAGCAATGAGCAGTTCTTC
cdr3_aa: CASSLGQDSNEQFF

d_call: .
clone_size: .
v_call: TRBV7-6
j_call: TRBJ1-6
cdr3_nt: TGTGCCAGCAGCTTAGAAGCAGGGTTAAATTCACCCCTCCACTTT
cdr3_aa: CASSLEAGLNSPLHF

d_call: .
clone_size: .
v_call: TRBV3-1
j_call: TRBJ1-1
cdr3_nt: TGTGCCAGCAGCCGAGGTATAAGGTTGGTGGACACTGAAGCTTTCTTT
cdr3_aa: CASSRGIRLVDTEAFF

d_call: TRBD1
clone_size: few
v_call: TRBV6-6
j_call: TRBJ2-7
cdr3_nt: TGTGCCAGCAGTAGCAGGGGGCAGTACGAGCAGTACTTC
cdr3_aa: CASSSRGQYEQYF

d_call: .
clone_size: .
v_call: TRBV4-1
j_call: TRBJ2-3
cdr3_nt: TGCGCCAGCAGCCGATCAAGTGGGGGCAACCTTCGGGTAGATACGCAGTATTTT
cdr3_aa: CASSRSSGGNLRVDTQYF

d_call: TRBD2
clone_size: .
v_call: TRBV4-1
j_call: TRBJ2-7
cdr3_nt: TGCGCCAGCAGCCGCTTACTACCTAGCGGAGGGGTCGCCTACGAGCAGTACTTC
cdr3_aa: CASSRLLPSGGVAYEQYF

d_call: .
clone_size: once
v_call: TRBV20-1
j_call: TRBJ2-7
cdr3_nt: TGCAGTGCTGGCGGGACGTACTACGAGCAGTACTTC
cdr3_aa: CSAGGTYYEQYF

d_call: .
clone_size: .
v_call: TRBV5-1
j_call: TRBJ2-1
cdr3_nt: TGCGCCAGCAGCTTTGGACACCAGACTTCCTACAATGAGCAGTTCTTC
cdr3_aa: CASSFGHQTSYNEQFF

d_call: .
clone_size: .
v_call: TRBV20-1
j_call: TRBJ1-1
cdr3_nt: TGCAGTGCCCGTGGTTGGGGAGAAGCTTTCTTT
cdr3_aa: CSARGWGEAFF